This T cell receptor (beta chain) was captured in a study of blood T cell repertoires in COVID-19. The table came from immunoSEQ multiplex PCR; TCRdb's copy has only in-frame clones and leaves some out. The data contain 200,000 to 300,000 clones, 70% to 90% of them singletons. The CDR3 consists of 15 residues. The V gene's germline CDR1 is LGHNA and CDR2 YSLEER. With V trimmed by 4 bases and J by 3 bases, 6 bases remained unmatched. The cohort comprised adults aged 18 to 89 years residing in approximately 25 US areas. The sequencing sample was made of PBMCs or T cells enriched from blood (not recorded which). V usage is TRBV4-3 and J usage is TRBJ2-1, with 7 bases lining up with TRBD1. This sequence originates from a woman in her forties with acute COVID-19. CDR3 DNA: TGCGCCAGCAGCCTGGGGAGACAGGGCTACAATGAGCAGTTCTTC. This translates into CASSLGRQGYNEQFF.